The T cell receptor beta chain described here comes from a study of cytomegalovirus exposure and HLA in healthy donors. The PCR contained 60 Vbeta and 13 Jbeta primers. Generated by immunoSEQ multiplex PCR, the TCRdb table keeps only in-frame clones and is missing some. This table has roughly 120,000 clones, 70% to 85% appearing once. Concerning this clone itself: Its cognate antigen is unknown.

Notes on the study in general: Earlier analysis yielded a pattern in which most TCR beta V segments were productive about 90% or about 30% of the time. The classifier was said to identify cytomegalovirus status with high specificity and sensitivity. The study reported that TCR beta sequences accurately predicted HLA-A and HLA-B alleles in most subjects.

The TCR comes from a man aged 25 to 45 in good health and CMV-seropositive. Sequenced sample: PBMCs.

The CDR3 bases are TGTGCCAGCAGTGAACTAGAAGGCGATTGGAGGGGGACCCAGTACTTC. Its protein is CASSELEGDWRGTQYF. This chain joins TRBV25-1 and TRBJ2-5; D might be TRBD2 (6 bases). V was cut by 2 bases and J by 7 bases, with 20 bases left in between. There are 16 residues in the CDR3. The germline CDR1 and CDR2 sequences are MGHDK and SYGVNS.